The 5 T cell receptor beta chains given below trace back to one sample, sequenced in a study of HIV-infected children after antiretroviral therapy interruption. Unique molecular identifiers were included in an RNA-based 3' RACE TCR library. TCRdb re-called the 3' RACE reads with MiXCR, one entry per CDR3 protein. The sample includes about 89,000 distinct CDR3 sequences, under 8% of them seen just once. The treatment is: PENTA 11 planned treatment interruption arm or continuous ART arm. Sequencing was performed on CD45RA+ CD4+ T cells from PBMCs, pooled from several time points, taken from a donor given antiretroviral therapy, either interrupted or continuous. Specified subset: naive CD4+ CD45RA+ CD45RO- T cells. Receptor source: a pool of human donors with HIV.

This clonotype has at least ten counts. The chain is built from TRBV5-1 and TRBJ1-2; 8 bases agree with TRBD1. In germline, CDR1 is SGHRS, CDR2 YFSETQ. The CDR3 runs 13 residues. J was trimmed by 8 bases and V by 4 bases; bases with no gene match: 7. CDR3 sequence: CASSIGQGEGYTF. CDR3 sequence (DNA): TGCGCCAGCAGCATCGGACAGGGTGAAGGCTACACCTTC.

This clonotype was seen a few times. J is TRBJ2-1 and V is TRBV6-5; D might be TRBD2 (7 bases). The CDR3 consists of 15 residues. The V end lost 7 bases, the J end lost 4 bases, and 17 bases lay between the germline ends. Per the germline V gene, CDR1 is MNHEY and CDR2 is SVGAGI. The CDR3 spells CASTSTGGPYNEQFF. The DNA of the CDR3 is TGTGCCAGCACCTCCACGGGGGGCCCTTACAATGAGCAGTTCTTC.

This clonotype was counted ten times or more. The V and J genes are TRBV20-1 and TRBJ2-7; TRBD1 agrees at 8 bases. In germline, CDR1 is DFQATT, CDR2 SNEGSKA (reference sequence). The CDR3 consists of 13 residues. V trimming: 2 bases; J trimming: 2 bases; junction bases outside the gene matches: 2. The CDR3 loop is CSARRTGPYEQYF. In DNA, the CDR3 is TGCAGTGCTAGAAGGACAGGGCCCTACGAGCAGTACTTC.

The chain carries TRBV19 and TRBJ2-5; D remains ambiguous. The CDR3 extends over 20 amino acids. Germline CDR1 reads LNHDA; CDR2 reads SQIVND (reference sequence). Deletions cut 1 base from V and 3 bases from J, with 27 bases between. The CDR3 protein is CASSIGLYSTRTTPKETQYF. Written as DNA, the CDR3 is TGTGCCAGTAGTATAGGCTTATACTCGACTCGCACCACCCCGAAAGAGACCCAGTACTTC. The full variable domain, with the rest looked up from reference TRBV19 and TRBJ2-5, is DGGITQSPKYLFRKEGQNVTLSCEQNLNHDAMYWYRQDPGQGLRLIYYSQIVNDFQKGDIAEGYSVSREKKESFPLTVTSAQKNPTAFYLCASSIGLYSTRTTPKETQYFGPGTRLLVL.

This clonotype was seen a few times. The chain uses TRBV25-1 and TRBJ2-7; no reliable D call. CDR3 length: 14 residues. Looked up from germline, CDR1 is MGHDK and CDR2 is SYGVNS. Trimming removed 1 base at V and 2 bases at J, with 9 bases between. This CDR3 is CASSELSRTYEQYF. DNA for the CDR3: TGTGCCAGCAGTGAATTAAGCAGGACCTACGAGCAGTACTTC.